The T cell receptor (delta chain) described here comes from a study of gamma-delta T cells after stem cell transplantation. TCRdb repeated clone calling on the RT-PCR reads with CATT. The data contain over 2,500 delta-chain clones, roughly 2% of them singletons. Losses at the gene ends were 0 bases for V and 0 bases for J; bases not matched to a gene: 15. Germline lookup yields CDR1 GEAIGNYY and CDR2 EKD. This CDR3 region has 19 residues. The sample holds a few counts of this clone. A far larger clone lies a single base away; this is likely a read error. Within the sample, other DNA sequences also encode this same CDR3.

The V and J genes are TRDV2 and TRDJ1, with TRDD3 matching 7 bases. Sequences were obtained from gamma-delta T cells. This clonotype originated in a human donor. It is not recorded whose cells these are; they may come from a transplant donor. Here the CDR3 reads CACDTVVTNGLGDTDKLIF. CDR3 bases: TGTGCCTGTGACACCGTGGTTACGAATGGGCTGGGGGACACCGATAAACTCATCTTT.